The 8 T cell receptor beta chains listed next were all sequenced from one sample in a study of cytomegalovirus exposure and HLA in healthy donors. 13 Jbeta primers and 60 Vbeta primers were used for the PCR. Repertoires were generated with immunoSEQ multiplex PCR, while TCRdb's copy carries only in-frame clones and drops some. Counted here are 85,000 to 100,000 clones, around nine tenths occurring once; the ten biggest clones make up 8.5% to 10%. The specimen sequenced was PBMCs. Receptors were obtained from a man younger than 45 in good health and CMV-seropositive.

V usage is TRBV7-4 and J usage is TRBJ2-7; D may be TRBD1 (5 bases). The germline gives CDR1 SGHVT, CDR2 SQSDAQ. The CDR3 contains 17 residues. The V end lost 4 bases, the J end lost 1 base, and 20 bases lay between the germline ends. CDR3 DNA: TGTGCCAGCAGCTCCAAACCCGACAGCCACCCATCCTACGAGCAGTACTTC. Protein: CASSSKPDSHPSYEQYF. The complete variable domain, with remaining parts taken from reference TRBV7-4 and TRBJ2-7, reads GAGVSQSPRYKVAKRGRDVALRCDSISGHVTLYWYRQTLGQGSEVLTYSQSDAQRDKSGRPSGRFSAERPERSVSTLKIQRTEQGDSAVYLCASSSKPDSHPSYEQYFGPGTRLTVT.

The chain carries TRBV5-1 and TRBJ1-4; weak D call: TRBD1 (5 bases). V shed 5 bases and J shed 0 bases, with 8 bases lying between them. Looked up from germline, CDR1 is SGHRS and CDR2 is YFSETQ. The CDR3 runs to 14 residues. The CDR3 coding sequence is TGCGCCAGCAGTGACAGCGCAACTAATGAAAAACTGTTTTTT. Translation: CASSDSATNEKLFF.

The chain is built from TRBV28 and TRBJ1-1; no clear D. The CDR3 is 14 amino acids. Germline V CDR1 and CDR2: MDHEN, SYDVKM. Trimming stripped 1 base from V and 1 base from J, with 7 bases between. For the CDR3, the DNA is TGTGCCAGCAGTTTATTCGCCGGGAACACTGAAGCTTTCTTT. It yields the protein CASSLFAGNTEAFF.

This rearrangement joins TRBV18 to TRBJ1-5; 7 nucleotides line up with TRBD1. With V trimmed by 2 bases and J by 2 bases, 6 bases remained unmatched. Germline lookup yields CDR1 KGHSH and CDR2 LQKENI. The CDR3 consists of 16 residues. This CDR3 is CASSPIAGQGNQPQHF. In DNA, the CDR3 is TGTGCCAGCTCACCAATCGCTGGACAGGGCAATCAGCCCCAGCATTTT.

The CDR3 DNA sequence: TGTGCCACCAGCACCCGGGACAGGGGCCCGGATCAGCCCCAGCATTTT. The encoded protein is CATSTRDRGPDQPQHF. The chain combines TRBV15 with TRBJ1-5, with 10 bases matching TRBD1. Trimming removed 4 bases from V and 5 bases from J; junction bases left unmatched: 8. The CDR3 consists of 16 residues. Germline V lookup: CDR1 LNHNV, CDR2 YYDKDF (reference sequence).

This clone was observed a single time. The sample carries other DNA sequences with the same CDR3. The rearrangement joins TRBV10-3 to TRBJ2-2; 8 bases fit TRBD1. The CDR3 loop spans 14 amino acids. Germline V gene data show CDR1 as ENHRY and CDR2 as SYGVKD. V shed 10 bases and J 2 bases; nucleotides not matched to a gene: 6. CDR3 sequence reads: CATRQGTNTGELFF. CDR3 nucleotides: TGTGCCACCCGACAGGGGACCAACACCGGGGAGCTGTTTTTT.

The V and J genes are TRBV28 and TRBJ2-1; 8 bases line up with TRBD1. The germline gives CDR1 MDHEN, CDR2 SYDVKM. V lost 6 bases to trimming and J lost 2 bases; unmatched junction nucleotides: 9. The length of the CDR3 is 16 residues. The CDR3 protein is CASSPRQGLTYNEQFF. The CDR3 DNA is TGTGCCAGCAGCCCTAGACAGGGGCTAACCTACAATGAGCAGTTCTTC.

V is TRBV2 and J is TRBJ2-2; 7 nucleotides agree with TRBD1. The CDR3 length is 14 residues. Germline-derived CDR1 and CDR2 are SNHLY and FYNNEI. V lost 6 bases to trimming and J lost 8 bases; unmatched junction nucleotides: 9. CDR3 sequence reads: CASRGRDSRGELFF. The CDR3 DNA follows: TGTGCCAGCAGGGGCCGGGACAGTCGAGGGGAGCTGTTTTTT.